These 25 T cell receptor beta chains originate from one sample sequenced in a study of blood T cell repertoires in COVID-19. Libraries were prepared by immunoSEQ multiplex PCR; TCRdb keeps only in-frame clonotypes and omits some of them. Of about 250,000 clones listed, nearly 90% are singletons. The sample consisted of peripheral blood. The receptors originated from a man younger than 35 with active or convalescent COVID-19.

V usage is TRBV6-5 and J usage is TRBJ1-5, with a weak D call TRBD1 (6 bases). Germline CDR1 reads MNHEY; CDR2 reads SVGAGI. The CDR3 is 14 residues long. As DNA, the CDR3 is TGTGCTAGCTCGGGACATGCTAGCAATCAGCCCCAGCATTTT. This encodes CASSGHASNQPQHF.

The CDR3: CASSLAGRLNTEAFF. CDR3 nucleotides: TGTGCCAGCAGTTTAGCGGGACGGCTGAACACTGAAGCTTTCTTT. The gene calls are TRBV28 and TRBJ1-1; tentatively, D is TRBD1 (5 bases). The germline CDR1 and CDR2 sequences are MDHEN and SYDVKM. The CDR3 contains 15 residues. Trimming took 2 bases from V and 0 from J, leaving 10 bases between them.

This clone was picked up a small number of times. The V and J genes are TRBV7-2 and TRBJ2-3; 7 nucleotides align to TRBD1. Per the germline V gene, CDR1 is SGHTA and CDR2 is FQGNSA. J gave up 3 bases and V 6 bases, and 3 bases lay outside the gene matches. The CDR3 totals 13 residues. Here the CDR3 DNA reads TGTGCCAGCAGTAGCAGGGGGACAGATACGCAGTATTTT. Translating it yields CASSSRGTDTQYF.

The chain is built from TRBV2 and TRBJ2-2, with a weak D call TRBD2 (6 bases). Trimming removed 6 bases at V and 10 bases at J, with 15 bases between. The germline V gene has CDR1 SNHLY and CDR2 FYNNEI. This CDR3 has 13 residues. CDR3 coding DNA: TGTGCCAGCAGGGGACGACTAGGGGAGGAGCTGTTTTTT. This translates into CASRGRLGEELFF.

The CDR3 coding sequence is TGTGCCAGCATCGGGGGGCTGATTGAAGCTTTCTTT. Encoded protein: CASIGGLIEAFF. The V call is TRBV6-6, the J call TRBJ1-1; D possibly corresponds to TRBD1 (6 bases). The germline gives CDR1 MNHNY, CDR2 SVGAGI (reference sequence). CDR3 size: 12 residues. The V and J ends lost 7 bases and 7 bases respectively, with 13 bases between them.

The CDR3 sequence is CASSSGTGSSPLHF. CDR3 DNA sequence: TGTGCCAGCAGCTCCGGGACAGGGAGCTCACCCCTCCACTTT. The chain employs TRBV28 and TRBJ1-6; 9 nucleotides align to TRBD1. The CDR3 is 14 amino acids. V was pared by 6 bases and J by 10 bases, with 7 bases of the junction left unmatched. Germline V gene lookup returns CDR1 MDHEN and CDR2 SYDVKM.

The CDR3 DNA follows: TGTGCCGTCCCGAGCGGAACACAATCCAATGAGCAGTTCTTC. Translating it yields CAVPSGTQSNEQFF. The V call is TRBV28, the J call TRBJ2-1; TRBD2 is a possible D gene (5 bases). The CDR3 contains 14 residues. Trimming removed 11 bases at V and 6 bases at J, with 20 bases between. From germline, CDR1 is MDHEN and CDR2 SYDVKM.

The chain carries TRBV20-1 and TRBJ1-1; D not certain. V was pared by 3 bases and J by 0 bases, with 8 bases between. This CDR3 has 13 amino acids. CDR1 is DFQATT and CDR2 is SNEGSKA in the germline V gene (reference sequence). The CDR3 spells CSASSVMNTEAFF. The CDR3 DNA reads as TGCAGTGCTAGTAGCGTTATGAACACTGAAGCTTTCTTT.

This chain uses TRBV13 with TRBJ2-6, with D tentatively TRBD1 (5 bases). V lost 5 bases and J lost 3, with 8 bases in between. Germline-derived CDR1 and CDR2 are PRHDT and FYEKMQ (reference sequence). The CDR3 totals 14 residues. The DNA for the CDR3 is TGTGCCAGCAGCCTGGGGCTTGGGGCCAACGTCCTGACTTTC. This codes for CASSLGLGANVLTF.

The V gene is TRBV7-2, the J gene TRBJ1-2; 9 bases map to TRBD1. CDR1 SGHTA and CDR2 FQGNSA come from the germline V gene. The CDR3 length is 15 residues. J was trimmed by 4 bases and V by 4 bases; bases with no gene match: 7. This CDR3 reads CASSYGRDRVYGYTF. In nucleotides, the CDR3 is TGTGCCAGCAGCTATGGCCGGGACAGGGTCTATGGCTACACCTTC.

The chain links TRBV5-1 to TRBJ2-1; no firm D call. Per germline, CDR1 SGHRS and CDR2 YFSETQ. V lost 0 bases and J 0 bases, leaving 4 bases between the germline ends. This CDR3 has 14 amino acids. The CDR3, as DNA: TGCGCCAGCAGCTTGGTGAGCTCCTACAATGAGCAGTTCTTC. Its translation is CASSLVSSYNEQFF. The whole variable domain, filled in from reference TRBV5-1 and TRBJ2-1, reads KAGVTQTPRYLIKTRGQQVTLSCSPISGHRSVSWYQQTPGQGLQFLFEYFSETQRNKGNFPGRFSGRQFSNSRSEMNVSTLELGDSALYLCASSLVSSYNEQFFGPGTRLTVL.

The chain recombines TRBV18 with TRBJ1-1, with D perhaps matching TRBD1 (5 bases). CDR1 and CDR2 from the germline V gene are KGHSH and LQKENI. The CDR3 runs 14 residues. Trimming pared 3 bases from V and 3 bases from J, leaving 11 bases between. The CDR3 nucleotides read TGTGCCAGCTCACCTCCCCAGGGTTACACTGAAGCTTTCTTT. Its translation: CASSPPQGYTEAFF.

The CDR3 here is CASSYGFQVHNNEQFF. In nucleotides, the CDR3 is TGTGCCAGCAGTTACGGTTTTCAGGTTCATAACAATGAGCAGTTCTTC. This chain uses TRBV6-2 or TRBV6-3 with TRBJ2-1; no firm D call. Germline lookup yields CDR1 MNHEY and CDR2 SVGEGT. Trimming took 2 bases from V and 5 from J, leaving 16 bases between them. CDR3 length: 16 residues.

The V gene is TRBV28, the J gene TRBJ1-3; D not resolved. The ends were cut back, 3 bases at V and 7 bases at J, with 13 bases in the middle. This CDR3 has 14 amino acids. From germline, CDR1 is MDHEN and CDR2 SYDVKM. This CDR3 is CASSLLSGLNTIYF. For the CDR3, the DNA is TGTGCCAGCAGTTTGCTCTCGGGTCTCAACACCATATATTTT.

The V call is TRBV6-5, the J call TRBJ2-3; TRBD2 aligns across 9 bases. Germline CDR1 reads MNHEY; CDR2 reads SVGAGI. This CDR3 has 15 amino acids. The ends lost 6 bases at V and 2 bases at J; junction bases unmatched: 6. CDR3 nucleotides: TGTGCCAGCAGCACCATAGCGGGAGACACAGATACGCAGTATTTT. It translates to CASSTIAGDTDTQYF.

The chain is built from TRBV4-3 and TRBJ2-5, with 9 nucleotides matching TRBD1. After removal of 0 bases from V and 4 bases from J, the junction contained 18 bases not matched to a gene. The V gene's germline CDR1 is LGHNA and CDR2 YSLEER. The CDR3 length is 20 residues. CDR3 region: CASSQEPPMGQGTLRETQYF. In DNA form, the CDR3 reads TGCGCCAGCAGCCAAGAACCACCCATGGGACAGGGAACATTACGAGAGACCCAGTACTTC.

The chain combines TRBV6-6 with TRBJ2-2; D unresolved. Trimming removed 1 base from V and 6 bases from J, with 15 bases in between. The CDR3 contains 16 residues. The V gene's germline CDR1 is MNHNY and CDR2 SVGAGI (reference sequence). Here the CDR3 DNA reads TGTGCCAGCAGTTACTTCCAGTCCCAATTCCCCGGGGAGCTGTTTTTT. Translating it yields CASSYFQSQFPGELFF.

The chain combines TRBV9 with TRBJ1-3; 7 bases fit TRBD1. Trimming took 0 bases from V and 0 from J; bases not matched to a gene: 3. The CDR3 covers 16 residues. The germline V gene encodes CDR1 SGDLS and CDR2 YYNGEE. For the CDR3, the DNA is TGTGCCAGCAGCGTAGAGGGACAGCCCTCTGGAAACACCATATATTTT. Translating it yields CASSVEGQPSGNTIYF.

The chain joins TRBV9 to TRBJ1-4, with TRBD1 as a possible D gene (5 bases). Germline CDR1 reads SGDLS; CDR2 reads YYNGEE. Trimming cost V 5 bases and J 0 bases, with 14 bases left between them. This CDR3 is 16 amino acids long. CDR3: CASSRTTFATNEKLFF. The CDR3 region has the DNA TGTGCCAGCAGTAGGACAACGTTTGCAACTAATGAAAAACTGTTTTTT. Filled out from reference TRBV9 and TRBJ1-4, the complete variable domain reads DSGVTQTPKHLITATGQRVTLRCSPRSGDLSVYWYQQSLDQGLQFLIQYYNGEERAKGNILERFSAQQFPDLHSELNLSSLELGDSALYFCASSRTTFATNEKLFFGSGTQLSVL.

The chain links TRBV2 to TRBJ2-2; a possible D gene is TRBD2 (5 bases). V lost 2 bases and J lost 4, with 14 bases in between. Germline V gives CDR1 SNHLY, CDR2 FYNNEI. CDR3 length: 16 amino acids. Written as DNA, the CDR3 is TGTGCCAGCAGTGAAAATTGGAGGCGGGCCACCGGGGAGCTGTTTTTT. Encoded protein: CASSENWRRATGELFF.

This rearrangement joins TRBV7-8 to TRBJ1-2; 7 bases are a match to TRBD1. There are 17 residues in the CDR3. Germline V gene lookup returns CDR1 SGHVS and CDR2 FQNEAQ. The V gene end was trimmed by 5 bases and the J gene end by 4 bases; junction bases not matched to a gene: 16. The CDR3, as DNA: TGTGCCAGCAGCACCAGACAGGGAATACAGGCCGGCTATGGCTACACCTTC. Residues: CASSTRQGIQAGYGYTF.

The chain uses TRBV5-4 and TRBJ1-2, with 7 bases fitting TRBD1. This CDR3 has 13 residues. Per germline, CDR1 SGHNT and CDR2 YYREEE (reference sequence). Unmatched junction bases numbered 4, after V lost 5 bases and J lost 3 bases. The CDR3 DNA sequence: TGTGCCAGCAGACCGCAGGGGGACTATGGCTACACCTTC. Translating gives CASRPQGDYGYTF.

Written as DNA, the CDR3 is TGTGCCAGCAGCTTGATCTCAGGGAAGGGTGGCTACACCTTC. It codes for CASSLISGKGGYTF. The chain recombines TRBV5-6 with TRBJ1-2, with a possible D match to TRBD1 (5 bases). CDR1 and CDR2 from the germline V gene are SGHDT and YYEEEE. This CDR3 is 14 amino acids long. V was shortened by 1 base and J by 7 bases, with 14 bases between the two germline ends.

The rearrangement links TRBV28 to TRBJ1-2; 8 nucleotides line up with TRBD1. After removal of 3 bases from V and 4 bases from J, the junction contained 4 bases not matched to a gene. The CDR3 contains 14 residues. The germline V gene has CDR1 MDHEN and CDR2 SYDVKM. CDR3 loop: CASSFQGAVYGYTF. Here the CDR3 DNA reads TGTGCCAGCAGTTTCCAGGGGGCCGTCTATGGCTACACCTTC.

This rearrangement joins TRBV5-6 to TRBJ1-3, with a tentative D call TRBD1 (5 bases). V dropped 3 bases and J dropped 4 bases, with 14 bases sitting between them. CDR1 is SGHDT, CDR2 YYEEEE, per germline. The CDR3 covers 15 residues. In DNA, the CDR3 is TGTGCCAGCAGCTGGGGCACGGGCCACGGAAACACCATATATTTT. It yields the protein CASSWGTGHGNTIYF.